This T cell receptor beta chain appears in the sequencing data of a study of T cell changes during pregnancy in multiple sclerosis. Trimming stripped 7 bases from V and 1 base from J, with 10 bases between. The germline V gene encodes CDR1 MNHEY and CDR2 SMNVEV (reference sequence). The CDR3 runs to 13 residues. Profiling relied on immunoSEQ multiplex PCR, and the TCRdb table lists in-frame clones only, not all of them. The sample has approximately 100,000 clones; 85% to 95% are singletons. The rearrangement uses TRBV27 and TRBJ1-1, with D perhaps TRBD1 (5 bases). The receptor was isolated from a female donor with multiple sclerosis, enrolled in a pregnancy study. The input for sequencing was peripheral blood, taken after pregnancy. CDR3 in amino acids: CASTLGGNTEAFF. CDR3 bases: TGTGCCAGCACCTTGGGGGGGAACACTGAAGCTTTCTTT.